This TCR beta chain was identified in a study of blood T cell repertoires in COVID-19. This table comes from immunoSEQ multiplex PCR, and its TCRdb copy is limited to in-frame clones, with some not included. Of about 77,000 clones listed, about 92% were seen once; the top ten hold roughly 15%. The source material was peripheral blood. The sequence derives from a woman aged 80 or over with active or convalescent COVID-19.

CDR3: CASSSGGLGAFF. As DNA, the CDR3 is TGTGCCAGCAGCTCAGGGGGTTTGGGGGCTTTCTTT. This chain connects TRBV28 to TRBJ1-1, with 7 nucleotides matching TRBD1. The CDR3 extends over 12 amino acids. Germline-derived CDR1 and CDR2 are MDHEN and SYDVKM. Trimming removed 6 bases from V and 11 bases from J; junction bases left unmatched: 9.